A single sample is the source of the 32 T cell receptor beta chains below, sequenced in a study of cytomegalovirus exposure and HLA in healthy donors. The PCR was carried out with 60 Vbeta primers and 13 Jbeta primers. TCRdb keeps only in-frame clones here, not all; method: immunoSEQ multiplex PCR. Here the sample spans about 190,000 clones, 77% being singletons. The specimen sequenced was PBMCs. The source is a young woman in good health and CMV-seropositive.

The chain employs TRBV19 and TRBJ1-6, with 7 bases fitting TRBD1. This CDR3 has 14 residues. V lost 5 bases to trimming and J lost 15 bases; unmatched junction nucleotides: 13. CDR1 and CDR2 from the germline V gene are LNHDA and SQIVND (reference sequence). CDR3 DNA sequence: TGTGCCAGTAGTTACAGGGGCATCCCAGAAGGCCTCCACTTT. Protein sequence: CASSYRGIPEGLHF.

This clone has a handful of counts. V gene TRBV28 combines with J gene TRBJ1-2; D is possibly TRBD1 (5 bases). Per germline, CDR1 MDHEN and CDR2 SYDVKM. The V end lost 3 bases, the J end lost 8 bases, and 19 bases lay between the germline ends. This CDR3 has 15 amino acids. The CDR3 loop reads CASSFIEFQGGGYTF. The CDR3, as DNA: TGTGCCAGCAGTTTTATCGAGTTTCAGGGAGGAGGCTACACCTTC.

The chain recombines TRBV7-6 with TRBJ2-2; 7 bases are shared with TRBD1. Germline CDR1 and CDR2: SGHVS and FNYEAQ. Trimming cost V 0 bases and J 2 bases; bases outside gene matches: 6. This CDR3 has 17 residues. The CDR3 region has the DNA TGTGCCAGCAGCTTAGCGACAGGGACCACAAACACCGGGGAGCTGTTTTTT. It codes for CASSLATGTTNTGELFF.

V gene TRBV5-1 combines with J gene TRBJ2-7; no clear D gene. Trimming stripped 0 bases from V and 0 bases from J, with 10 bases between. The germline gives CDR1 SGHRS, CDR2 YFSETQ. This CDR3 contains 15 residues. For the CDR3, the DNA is TGCGCCAGCAGCTTGGAGCGCCTGAGCTCCTACGAGCAGTACTTC. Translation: CASSLERLSSYEQYF.

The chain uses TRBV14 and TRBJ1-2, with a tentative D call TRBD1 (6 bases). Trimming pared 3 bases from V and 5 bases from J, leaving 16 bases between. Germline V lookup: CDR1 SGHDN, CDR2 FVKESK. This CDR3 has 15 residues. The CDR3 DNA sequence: TGTGCCAGCAGCCACCAACAGGGTTCCCCTTATGGCTACACCTTC. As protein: CASSHQQGSPYGYTF.

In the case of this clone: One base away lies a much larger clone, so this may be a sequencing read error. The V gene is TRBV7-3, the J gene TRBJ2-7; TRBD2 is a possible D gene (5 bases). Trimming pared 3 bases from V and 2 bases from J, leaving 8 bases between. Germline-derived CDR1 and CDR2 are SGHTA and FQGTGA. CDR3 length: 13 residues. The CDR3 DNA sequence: TGTGCCAGCAGCTTGGACGGGACCTACGAGCAGTACTTC. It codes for CASSLDGTYEQYF. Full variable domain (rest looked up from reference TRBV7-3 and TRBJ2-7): GAGVSQTPSNKVTEKGKYVELRCDPISGHTALYWYRQSLGQGPEFLIYFQGTGAADDSGLPNDRFFAVRPEGSVSTLKIQRTERGDSAVYLCASSLDGTYEQYFGPGTRLTVT.

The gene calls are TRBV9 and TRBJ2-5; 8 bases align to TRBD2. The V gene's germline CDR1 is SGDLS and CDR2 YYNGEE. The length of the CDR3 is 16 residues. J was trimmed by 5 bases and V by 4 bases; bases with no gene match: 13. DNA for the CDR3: TGTGCCAGCAGCTATGACGGGGGGGCCAGCCGGGAGACCCAGTACTTC. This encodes CASSYDGGASRETQYF.

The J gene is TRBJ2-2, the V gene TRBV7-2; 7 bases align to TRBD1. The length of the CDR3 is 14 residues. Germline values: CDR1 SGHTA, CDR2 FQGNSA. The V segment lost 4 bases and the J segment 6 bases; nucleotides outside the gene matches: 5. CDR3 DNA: TGTGCCAGCAGCTCCCACAGGGGAGCCGGGGAGCTGTTTTTT. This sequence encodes CASSSHRGAGELFF.

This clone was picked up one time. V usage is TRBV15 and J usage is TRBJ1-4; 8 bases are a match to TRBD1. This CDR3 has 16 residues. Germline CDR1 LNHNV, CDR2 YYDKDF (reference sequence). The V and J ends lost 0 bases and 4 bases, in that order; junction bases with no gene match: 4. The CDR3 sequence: CATSRDRTGGNEKLFF. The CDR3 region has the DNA TGTGCCACCAGCAGAGATAGAACAGGGGGTAATGAAAAACTGTTTTTT.

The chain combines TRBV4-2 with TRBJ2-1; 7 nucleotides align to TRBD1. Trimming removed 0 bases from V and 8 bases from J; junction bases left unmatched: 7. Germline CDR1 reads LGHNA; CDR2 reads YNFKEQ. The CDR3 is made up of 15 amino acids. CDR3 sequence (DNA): TGTGCCAGCAGCCAAGATAGGCAGGGGGTGGATGAGCAGTTCTTC. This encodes CASSQDRQGVDEQFF.

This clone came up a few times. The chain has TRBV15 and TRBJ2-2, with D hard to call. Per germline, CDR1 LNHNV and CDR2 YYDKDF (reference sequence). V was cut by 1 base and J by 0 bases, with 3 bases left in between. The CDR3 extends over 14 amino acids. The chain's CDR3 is CATSRAANTGELFF. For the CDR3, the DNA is TGTGCCACCAGCAGAGCAGCGAACACCGGGGAGCTGTTTTTT.

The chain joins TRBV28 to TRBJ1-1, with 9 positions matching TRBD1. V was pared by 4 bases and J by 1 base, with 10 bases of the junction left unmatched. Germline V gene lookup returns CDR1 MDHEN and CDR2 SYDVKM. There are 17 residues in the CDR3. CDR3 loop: CASSSDRGLRWNTEAFF. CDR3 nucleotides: TGTGCCAGCAGTTCGGACAGGGGACTCCGATGGAACACTGAAGCTTTCTTT. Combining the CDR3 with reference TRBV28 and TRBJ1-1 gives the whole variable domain DVKVTQSSRYLVKRTGEKVFLECVQDMDHENMFWYRQDPGLGLRLIYFSYDVKMKEKGDIPEGYSVSREKKERFSLILESASTNQTSMYLCASSSDRGLRWNTEAFFGQGTRLTVV.

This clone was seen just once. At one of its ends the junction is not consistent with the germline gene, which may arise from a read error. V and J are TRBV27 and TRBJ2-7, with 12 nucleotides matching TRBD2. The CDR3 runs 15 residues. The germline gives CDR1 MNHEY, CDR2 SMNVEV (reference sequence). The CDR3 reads CASSSGLAGSFEQYF. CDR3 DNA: TGTGCCAGCAGTTCCGGACTAGCGGGATCCTTCGAGCAGTACTTC.

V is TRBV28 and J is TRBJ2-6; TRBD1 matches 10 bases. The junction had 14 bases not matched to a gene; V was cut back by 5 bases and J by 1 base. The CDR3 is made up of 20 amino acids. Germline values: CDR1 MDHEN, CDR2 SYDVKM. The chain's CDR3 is CASSRKPGQGRSSGANVLTF. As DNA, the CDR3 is TGTGCCAGCAGTCGTAAACCGGGACAGGGGAGATCATCTGGGGCCAACGTCCTGACTTTC.

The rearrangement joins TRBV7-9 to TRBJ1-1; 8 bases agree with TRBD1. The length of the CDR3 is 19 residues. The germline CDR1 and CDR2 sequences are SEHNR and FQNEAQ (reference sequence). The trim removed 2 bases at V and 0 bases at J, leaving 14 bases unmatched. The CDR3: CASSLKASGGESMNTEAFF. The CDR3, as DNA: TGTGCCAGCAGCTTAAAGGCGTCAGGGGGCGAATCTATGAACACTGAAGCTTTCTTT.

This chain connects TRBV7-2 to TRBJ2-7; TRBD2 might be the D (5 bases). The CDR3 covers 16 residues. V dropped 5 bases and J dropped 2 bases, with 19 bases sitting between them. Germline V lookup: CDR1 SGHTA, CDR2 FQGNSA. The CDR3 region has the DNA TGTGCCAGCAGCCCCGTACTAATGGGAGCTGCCTACGAGCAGTACTTC. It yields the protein CASSPVLMGAAYEQYF.

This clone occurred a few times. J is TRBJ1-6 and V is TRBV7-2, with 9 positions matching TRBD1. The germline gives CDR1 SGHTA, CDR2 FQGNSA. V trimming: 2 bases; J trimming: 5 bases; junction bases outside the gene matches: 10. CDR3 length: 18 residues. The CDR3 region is CASSLQGTGRGNNSPLHF. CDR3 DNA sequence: TGTGCCAGCAGCTTACAGGGGACAGGGAGGGGAAATAATTCACCCCTCCACTTT.

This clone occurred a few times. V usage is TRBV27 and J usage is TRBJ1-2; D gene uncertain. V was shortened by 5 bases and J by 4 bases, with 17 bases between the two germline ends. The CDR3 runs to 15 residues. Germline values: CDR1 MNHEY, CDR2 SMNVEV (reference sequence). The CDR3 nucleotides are TGTGCCAGCAGTCCGCAACCCGGGAAGACCTATGGCTACACCTTC. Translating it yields CASSPQPGKTYGYTF.

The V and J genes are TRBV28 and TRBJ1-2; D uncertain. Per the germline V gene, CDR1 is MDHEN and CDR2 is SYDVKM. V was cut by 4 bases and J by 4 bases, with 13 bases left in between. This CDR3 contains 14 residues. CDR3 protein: CASSSTLSGYGYTF. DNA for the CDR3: TGTGCCAGCAGTTCTACCCTCTCCGGCTATGGCTACACCTTC.

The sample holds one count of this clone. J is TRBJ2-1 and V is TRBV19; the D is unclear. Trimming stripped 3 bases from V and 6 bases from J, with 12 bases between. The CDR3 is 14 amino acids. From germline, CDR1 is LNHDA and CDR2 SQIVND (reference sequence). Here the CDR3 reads CASSILESPNEQFF. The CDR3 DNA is TGTGCCAGTAGTATTCTCGAGAGCCCCAATGAGCAGTTCTTC.

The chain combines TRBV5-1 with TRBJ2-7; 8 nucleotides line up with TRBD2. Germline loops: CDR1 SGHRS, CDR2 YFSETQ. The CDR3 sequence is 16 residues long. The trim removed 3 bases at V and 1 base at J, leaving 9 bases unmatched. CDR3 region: CASSSDRGRLSYEQYF. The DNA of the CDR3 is TGCGCCAGCAGCTCCGATCGCGGGAGGCTATCCTACGAGCAGTACTTC.

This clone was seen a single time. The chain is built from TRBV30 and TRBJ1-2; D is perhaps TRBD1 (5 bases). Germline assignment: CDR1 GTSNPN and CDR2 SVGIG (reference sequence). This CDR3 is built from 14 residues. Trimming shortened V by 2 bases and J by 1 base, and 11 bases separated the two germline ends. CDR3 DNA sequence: TGTGCCTGGAGTCCGGGGGGGTTTAACTATGGCTACACCTTC. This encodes CAWSPGGFNYGYTF.

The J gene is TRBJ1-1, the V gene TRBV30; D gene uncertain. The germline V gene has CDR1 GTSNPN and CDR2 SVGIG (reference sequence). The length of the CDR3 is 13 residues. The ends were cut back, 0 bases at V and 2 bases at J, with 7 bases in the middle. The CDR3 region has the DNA TGTGCCTGGAGTGTTAGCAGTAACACTGAAGCTTTCTTT. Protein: CAWSVSSNTEAFF.

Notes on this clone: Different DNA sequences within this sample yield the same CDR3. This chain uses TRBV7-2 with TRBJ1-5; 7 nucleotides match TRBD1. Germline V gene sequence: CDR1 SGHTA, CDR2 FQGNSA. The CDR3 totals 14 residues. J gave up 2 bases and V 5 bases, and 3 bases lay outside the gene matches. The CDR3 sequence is CASSLTGGNQPQHF. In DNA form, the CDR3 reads TGTGCCAGCAGCCTAACAGGGGGCAATCAGCCCCAGCATTTT.

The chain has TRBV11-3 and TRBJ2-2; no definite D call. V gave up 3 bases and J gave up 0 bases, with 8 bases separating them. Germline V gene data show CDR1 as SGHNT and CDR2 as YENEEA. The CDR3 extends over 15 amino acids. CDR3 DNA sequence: TGTGCCAGCAGCTTTTCAGGAACGAACACCGGGGAGCTGTTTTTT. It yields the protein CASSFSGTNTGELFF.

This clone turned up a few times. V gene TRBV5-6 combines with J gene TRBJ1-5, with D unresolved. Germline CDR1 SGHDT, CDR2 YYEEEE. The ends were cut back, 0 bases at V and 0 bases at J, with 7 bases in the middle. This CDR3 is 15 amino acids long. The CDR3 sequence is CASSLGAYSNQPQHF. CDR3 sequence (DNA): TGTGCCAGCAGCTTGGGAGCTTATAGCAATCAGCCCCAGCATTTT.

The CDR3 here is CASSLAGQGVYGYTF. As DNA, the CDR3 is TGTGCCAGCAGTTTAGCGGGACAGGGAGTATATGGCTACACCTTC. This chain joins TRBV28 and TRBJ1-2, with 9 bases fitting TRBD1. Germline-derived CDR1 and CDR2 are MDHEN and SYDVKM. After removal of 2 bases from V and 5 bases from J, the junction contained 6 bases not matched to a gene. The CDR3 loop spans 15 amino acids.

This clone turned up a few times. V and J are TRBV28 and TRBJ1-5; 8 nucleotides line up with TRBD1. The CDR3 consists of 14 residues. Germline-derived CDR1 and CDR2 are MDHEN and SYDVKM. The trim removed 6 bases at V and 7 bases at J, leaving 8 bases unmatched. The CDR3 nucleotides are TGTGCCAGCAGCTCCAGGGGGCGAAAACAGCCCCAGCATTTT. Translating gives CASSSRGRKQPQHF.

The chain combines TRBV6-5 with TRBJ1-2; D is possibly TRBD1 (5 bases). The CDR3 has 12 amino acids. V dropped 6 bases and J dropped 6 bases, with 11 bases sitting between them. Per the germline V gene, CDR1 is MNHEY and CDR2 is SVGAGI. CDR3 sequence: CASRGVLHGYTF. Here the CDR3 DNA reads TGTGCCAGCAGAGGGGTATTGCATGGCTACACCTTC.

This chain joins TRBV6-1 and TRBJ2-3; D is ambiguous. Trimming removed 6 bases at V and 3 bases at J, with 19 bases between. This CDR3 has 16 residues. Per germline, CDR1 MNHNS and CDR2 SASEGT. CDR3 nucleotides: TGTGCCAGCAGCGAAAACCACCTCATCGGGACAGATACGCAGTATTTT. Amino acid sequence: CASSENHLIGTDTQYF.

The CDR3 DNA sequence: TGTGCCAGCACTTCCAAGAGGGGCGGGGGCCCTTACAATGAGCAGTTCTTC. Translating it yields CASTSKRGGGPYNEQFF. The chain joins TRBV7-9 to TRBJ2-1; D is perhaps TRBD2 (7 bases). Trimming took off 7 bases at V and 4 bases at J, with 23 bases between the two ends. This CDR3 is 17 amino acids long. CDR1 is SEHNR, CDR2 FQNEAQ, per germline (reference sequence).

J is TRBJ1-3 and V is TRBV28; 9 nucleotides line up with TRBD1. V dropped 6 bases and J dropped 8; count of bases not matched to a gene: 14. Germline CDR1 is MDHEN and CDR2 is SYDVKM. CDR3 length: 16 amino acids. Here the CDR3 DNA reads TGTGCCAGCAGAGCCAGAGTGCAAAGGACAGGGGACACCATATATTTT. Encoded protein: CASRARVQRTGDTIYF.